This TCR beta chain was sequenced during a study of T cell changes during pregnancy in multiple sclerosis. Looked up from germline, CDR1 is SNHLY and CDR2 is FYNNEI. V dropped 10 bases and J dropped 9; count of bases not matched to a gene: 5. The CDR3 runs 13 residues. The repertoire was sequenced with immunoSEQ multiplex PCR; TCRdb's copy has only in-frame clones and lacks some. The data show 70,000 to 95,000 clones, with 85% to 95% seen just once and approximately 4.7% held by the top ten. The specimen comprised peripheral blood, sampled in the first trimester of pregnancy. The clonotype originates from a female donor with multiple sclerosis, enrolled in a pregnancy study. The chain joins TRBV2 to TRBJ2-1; 14 nucleotides align to TRBD2. The CDR3 coding sequence is TGTGCCATCGGGACTAGCGGGGGACGTGAGCAGTTCTTC. Its translation is CAIGTSGGREQFF.